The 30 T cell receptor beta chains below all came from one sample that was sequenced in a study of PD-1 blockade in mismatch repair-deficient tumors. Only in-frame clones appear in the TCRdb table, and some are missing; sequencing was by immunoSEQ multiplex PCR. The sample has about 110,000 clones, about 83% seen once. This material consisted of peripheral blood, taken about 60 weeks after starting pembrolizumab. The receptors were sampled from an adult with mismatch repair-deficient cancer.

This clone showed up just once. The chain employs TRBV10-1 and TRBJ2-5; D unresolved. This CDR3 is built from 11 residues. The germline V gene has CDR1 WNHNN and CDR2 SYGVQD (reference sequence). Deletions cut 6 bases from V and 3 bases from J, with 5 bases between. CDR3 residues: CASSPEETQYF. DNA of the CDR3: TGCGCCAGCAGCCCCGAAGAGACCCAGTACTTC.

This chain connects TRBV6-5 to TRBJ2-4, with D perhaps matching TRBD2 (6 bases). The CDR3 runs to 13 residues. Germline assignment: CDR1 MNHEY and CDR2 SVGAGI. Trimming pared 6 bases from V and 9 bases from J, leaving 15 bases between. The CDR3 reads CASREGESGIQYF. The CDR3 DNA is TGTGCCAGCAGGGAGGGAGAAAGCGGCATTCAGTACTTC.

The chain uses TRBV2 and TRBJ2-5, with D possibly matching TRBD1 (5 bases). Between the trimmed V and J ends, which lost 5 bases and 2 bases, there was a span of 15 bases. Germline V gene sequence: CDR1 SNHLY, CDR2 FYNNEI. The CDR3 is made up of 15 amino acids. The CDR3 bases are TGTGCCAGCAGTTCACAAGGAGACAGACAAGAGACCCAGTACTTC. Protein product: CASSSQGDRQETQYF.

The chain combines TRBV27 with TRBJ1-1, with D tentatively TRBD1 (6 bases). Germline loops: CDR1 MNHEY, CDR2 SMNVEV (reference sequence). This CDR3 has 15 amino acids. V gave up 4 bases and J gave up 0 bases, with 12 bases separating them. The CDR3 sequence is CASSYNRVMNTEAFF. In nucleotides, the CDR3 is TGTGCCAGCAGTTACAACAGGGTCATGAACACTGAAGCTTTCTTT.

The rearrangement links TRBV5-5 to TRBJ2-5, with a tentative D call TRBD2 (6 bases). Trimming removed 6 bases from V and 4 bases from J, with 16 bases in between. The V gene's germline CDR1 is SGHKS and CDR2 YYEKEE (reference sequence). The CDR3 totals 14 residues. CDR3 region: CASKMAGLVETQYF. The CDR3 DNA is TGTGCCAGCAAGATGGCGGGACTGGTAGAGACCCAGTACTTC. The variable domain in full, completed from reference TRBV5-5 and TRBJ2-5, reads DAGVTQSPTHLIKTRGQQVTLRCSPISGHKSVSWYQQVLGQGPQFIFQYYEKEERGRGNFPDRFSARQFPNYSSELNVNALLLGDSALYLCASKMAGLVETQYFGPGTRLLVL.

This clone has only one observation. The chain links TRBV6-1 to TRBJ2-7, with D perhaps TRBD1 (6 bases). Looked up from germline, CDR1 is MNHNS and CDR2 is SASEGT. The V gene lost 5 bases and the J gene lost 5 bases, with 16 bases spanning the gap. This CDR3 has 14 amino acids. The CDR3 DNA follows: TGTGCCAGCAGTTCCCCGGGACATACGGACGAGCAGTACTTC. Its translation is CASSSPGHTDEQYF.

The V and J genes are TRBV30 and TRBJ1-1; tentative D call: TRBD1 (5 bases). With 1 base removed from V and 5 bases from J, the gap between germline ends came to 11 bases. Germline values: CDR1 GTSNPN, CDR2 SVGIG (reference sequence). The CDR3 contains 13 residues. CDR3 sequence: CAWSGGGGTEAFF. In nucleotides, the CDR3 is TGTGCCTGGAGTGGTGGGGGAGGTACTGAAGCTTTCTTT. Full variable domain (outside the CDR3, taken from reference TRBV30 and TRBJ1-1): SQTIHQWPATLVQPVGSPLSLECTVEGTSNPNLYWYRQAAGRGLQLLFYSVGIGQISSEVPQNLSASRPQDRQFILSSKKLLLSDSGFYLCAWSGGGGTEAFFGQGTRLTVV.

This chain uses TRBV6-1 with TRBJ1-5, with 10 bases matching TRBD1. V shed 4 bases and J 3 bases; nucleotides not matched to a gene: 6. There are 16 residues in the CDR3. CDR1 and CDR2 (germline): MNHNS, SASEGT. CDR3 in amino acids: CASSGTGGKLNQPQHF. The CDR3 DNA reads TGTGCCAGCAGTGGGACAGGGGGAAAGCTCAATCAGCCCCAGCATTTT.

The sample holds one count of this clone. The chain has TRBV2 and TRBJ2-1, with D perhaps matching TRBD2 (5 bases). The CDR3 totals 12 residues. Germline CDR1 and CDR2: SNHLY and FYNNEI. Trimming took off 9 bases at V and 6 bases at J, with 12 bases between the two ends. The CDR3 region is CASQSGFNEQFF. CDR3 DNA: TGTGCCAGTCAGTCGGGGTTCAATGAGCAGTTCTTC.

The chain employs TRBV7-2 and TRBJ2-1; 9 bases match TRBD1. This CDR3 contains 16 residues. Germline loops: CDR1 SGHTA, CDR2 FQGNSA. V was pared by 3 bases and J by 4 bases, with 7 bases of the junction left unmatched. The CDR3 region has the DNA TGTGCCAGCAGCTTGCAGGGGACAGGGCTTTACAATGAGCAGTTCTTC. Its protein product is CASSLQGTGLYNEQFF.

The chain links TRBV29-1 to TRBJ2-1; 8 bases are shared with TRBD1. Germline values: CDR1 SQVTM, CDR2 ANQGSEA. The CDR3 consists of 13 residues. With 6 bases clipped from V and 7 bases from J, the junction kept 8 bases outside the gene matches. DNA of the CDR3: TGCAGCGTCGGAAGGGACAGGTTGAATGAGCAGTTCTTC. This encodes CSVGRDRLNEQFF.

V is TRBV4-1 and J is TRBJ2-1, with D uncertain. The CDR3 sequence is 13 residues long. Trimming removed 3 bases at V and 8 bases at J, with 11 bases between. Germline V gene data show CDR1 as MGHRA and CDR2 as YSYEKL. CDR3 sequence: CASSHPAWDEQFF. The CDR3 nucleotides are TGCGCCAGCAGCCACCCCGCATGGGATGAGCAGTTCTTC.

The CDR3 DNA follows: TGTGCCAGCAGCTTGCCGGACAGGGGGTACTATGGCTACACCTTC. Translating it yields CASSLPDRGYYGYTF. The chain joins TRBV5-5 to TRBJ1-2, with 10 nucleotides matching TRBD1. Trimming cost V 1 base and J 3 bases; bases outside gene matches: 3. The CDR3 sequence is 15 residues long. Germline V CDR1 and CDR2: SGHKS, YYEKEE (reference sequence).

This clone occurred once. The CDR3 reads CASSRSQGNIYGYTF. The CDR3 region has the DNA TGTGCCAGCAGCCGAAGTCAGGGGAATATCTATGGCTACACCTTC. V usage is TRBV6-1 and J usage is TRBJ1-2; a possible D gene is TRBD1 (6 bases). Per the germline V gene, CDR1 is MNHNS and CDR2 is SASEGT. V was trimmed by 6 bases and J by 4 bases, leaving 18 bases between them. This CDR3 has 15 residues.

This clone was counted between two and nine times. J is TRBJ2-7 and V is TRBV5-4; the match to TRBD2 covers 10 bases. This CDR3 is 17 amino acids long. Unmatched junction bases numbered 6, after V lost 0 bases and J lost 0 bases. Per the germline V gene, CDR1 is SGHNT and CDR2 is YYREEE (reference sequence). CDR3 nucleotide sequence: TGTGCCAGCAGCTTGGGGCCTTCTAGCGGGAGCTCCTACGAGCAGTACTTC. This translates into CASSLGPSSGSSYEQYF.

The CDR3 protein is CASSLDANNEQFF. The DNA of the CDR3 is TGTGCCAGCAGCTTAGATGCGAACAATGAGCAGTTCTTC. This sequence joins TRBV7-2 and TRBJ2-1; D is unresolved. V was clipped by 1 base and J by 5 bases, with 6 bases between them. This CDR3 region has 13 residues. CDR1 is SGHTA and CDR2 is FQGNSA in the germline V gene. The complete variable domain, with remaining parts taken from reference TRBV7-2 and TRBJ2-1, reads GAGVSQSPSNKVTEKGKDVELRCDPISGHTALYWYRQSLGQGLEFLIYFQGNSAPDKSGLPSDRFSAERTGGSVSTLTIQRTQQEDSAVYLCASSLDANNEQFFGPGTRLTVL.

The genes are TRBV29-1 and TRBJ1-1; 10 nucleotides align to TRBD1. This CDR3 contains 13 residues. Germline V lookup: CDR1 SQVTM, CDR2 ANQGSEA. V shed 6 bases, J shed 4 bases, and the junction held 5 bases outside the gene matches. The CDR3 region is CSVVTGGLTEAFF. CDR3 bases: TGCAGCGTCGTGACAGGGGGCCTCACTGAAGCTTTCTTT.

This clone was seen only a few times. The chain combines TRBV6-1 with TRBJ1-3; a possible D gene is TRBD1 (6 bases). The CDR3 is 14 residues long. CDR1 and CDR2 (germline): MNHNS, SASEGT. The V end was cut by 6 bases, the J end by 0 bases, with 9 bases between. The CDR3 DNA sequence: TGTGCCAGCAGACCGGACAGCTCTGGAAACACCATATATTTT. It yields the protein CASRPDSSGNTIYF.

CDR3: CASSLGDGLTGELFF. CDR3 nucleotides: TGTGCCAGCAGCTTGGGGGACGGACTCACCGGGGAGCTGTTTTTT. J is TRBJ2-2 and V is TRBV5-4; the D gene could be TRBD1 or TRBD2 (5 bases each). There are 15 residues in the CDR3. Trimming removed 0 bases from V and 4 bases from J, with 10 bases in between. In germline, CDR1 is SGHNT, CDR2 YYREEE (reference sequence). The full variable domain, with the rest looked up from reference TRBV5-4 and TRBJ2-2, is ETGVTQSPTHLIKTRGQQVTLRCSSQSGHNTVSWYQQALGQGPQFIFQYYREEENGRGNFPPRFSGLQFPNYSSELNVNALELDDSALYLCASSLGDGLTGELFFGEGSRLTVL.

CDR3 sequence: CASTPSGNANTGELFF. The CDR3 DNA is TGCGCCAGCACACCTAGCGGAAACGCGAACACCGGGGAGCTGTTTTTT. The chain carries TRBV5-1 and TRBJ2-2; the match to TRBD2 covers 7 bases. The CDR3 extends over 16 amino acids. The V and J ends lost 6 bases and 0 bases, in that order; junction bases with no gene match: 8. Germline CDR1 is SGHRS and CDR2 is YFSETQ.

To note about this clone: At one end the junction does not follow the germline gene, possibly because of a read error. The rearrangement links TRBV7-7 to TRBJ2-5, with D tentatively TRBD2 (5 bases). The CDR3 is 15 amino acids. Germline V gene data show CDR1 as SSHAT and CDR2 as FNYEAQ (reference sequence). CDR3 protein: CASSLDGKYQETQYF. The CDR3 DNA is TGTGCTAGCAGCTTAGACGGGAAGTACCAAGAGACCCAGTACTTC.

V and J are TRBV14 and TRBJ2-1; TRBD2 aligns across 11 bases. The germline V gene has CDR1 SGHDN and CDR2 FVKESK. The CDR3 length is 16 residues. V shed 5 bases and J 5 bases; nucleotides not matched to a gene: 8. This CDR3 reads CASSYHLTSGNNEQFF. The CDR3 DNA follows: TGTGCCAGCAGCTACCATCTGACTAGCGGGAACAATGAGCAGTTCTTC.

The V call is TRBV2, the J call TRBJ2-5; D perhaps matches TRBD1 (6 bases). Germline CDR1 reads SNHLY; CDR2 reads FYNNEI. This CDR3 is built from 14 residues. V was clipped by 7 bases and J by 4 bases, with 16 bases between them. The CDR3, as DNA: TGTGCCAGCACCCCGGACAGAGGAGGAGAGACCCAGTACTTC. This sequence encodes CASTPDRGGETQYF.

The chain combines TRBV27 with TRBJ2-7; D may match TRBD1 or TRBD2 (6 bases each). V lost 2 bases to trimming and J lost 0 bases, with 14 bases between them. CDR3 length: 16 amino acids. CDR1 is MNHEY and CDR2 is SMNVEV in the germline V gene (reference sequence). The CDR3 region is CASSLQAGHSSYEQYF. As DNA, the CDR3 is TGTGCCAGCAGTTTACAGGCGGGACACTCCTCCTACGAGCAGTACTTC.

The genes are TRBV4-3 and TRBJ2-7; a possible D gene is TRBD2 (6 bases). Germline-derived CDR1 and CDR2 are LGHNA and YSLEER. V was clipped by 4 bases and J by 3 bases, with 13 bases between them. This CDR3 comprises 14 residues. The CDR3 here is CASSPRRGNYEQYF. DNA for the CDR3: TGCGCCAGCAGCCCCAGGAGGGGAAACTACGAGCAGTACTTC.

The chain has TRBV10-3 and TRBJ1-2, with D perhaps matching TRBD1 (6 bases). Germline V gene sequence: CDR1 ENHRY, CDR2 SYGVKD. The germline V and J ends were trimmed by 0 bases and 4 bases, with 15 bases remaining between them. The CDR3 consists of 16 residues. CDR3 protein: CAISESGTPKGYGYTF. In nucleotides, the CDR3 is TGTGCCATCAGTGAGTCTGGGACACCAAAGGGCTATGGCTACACCTTC.

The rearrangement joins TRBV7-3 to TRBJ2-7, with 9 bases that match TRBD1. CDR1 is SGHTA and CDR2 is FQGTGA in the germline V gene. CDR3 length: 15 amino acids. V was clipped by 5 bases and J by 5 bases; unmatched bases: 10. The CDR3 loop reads CASSRAPGQGDEQYF. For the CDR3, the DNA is TGTGCCAGCAGCCGAGCCCCGGGACAGGGCGACGAGCAGTACTTC. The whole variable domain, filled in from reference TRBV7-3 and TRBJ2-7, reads GAGVSQTPSNKVTEKGKYVELRCDPISGHTALYWYRQSLGQGPEFLIYFQGTGAADDSGLPNDRFFAVRPEGSVSTLKIQRTERGDSAVYLCASSRAPGQGDEQYFGPGTRLTVT.

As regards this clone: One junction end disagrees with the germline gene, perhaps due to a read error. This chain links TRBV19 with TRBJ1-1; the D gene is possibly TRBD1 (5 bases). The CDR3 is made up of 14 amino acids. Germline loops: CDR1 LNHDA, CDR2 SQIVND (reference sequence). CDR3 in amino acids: CASSTDILTAEAFF. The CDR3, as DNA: TGTGCCAGTTCTACCGATATCCTGACAGCTGAGGCTTTCTTT.

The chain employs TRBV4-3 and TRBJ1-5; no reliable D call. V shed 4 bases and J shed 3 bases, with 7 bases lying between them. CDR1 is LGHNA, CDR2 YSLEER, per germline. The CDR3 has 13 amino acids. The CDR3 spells CASSPQYNQPQHF. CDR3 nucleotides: TGCGCCAGCAGCCCCCAATACAATCAGCCCCAGCATTTT.

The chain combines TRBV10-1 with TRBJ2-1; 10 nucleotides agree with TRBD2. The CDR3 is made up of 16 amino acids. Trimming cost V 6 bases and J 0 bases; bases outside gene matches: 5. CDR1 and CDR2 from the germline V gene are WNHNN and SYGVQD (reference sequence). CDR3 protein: CASSPGLASSYNEQFF. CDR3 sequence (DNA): TGCGCCAGCAGCCCGGGACTAGCGAGCTCCTACAATGAGCAGTTCTTC.